Sequencing of this TCR beta chain was carried out in a study of blood T cell repertoires in COVID-19. The overall study: The United States, Italy and Spain supplied acute and convalescent COVID-19 samples.

CDR3 length: 16 amino acids. Germline V lookup: CDR1 SEHNR, CDR2 FQNEAQ (reference sequence). V shed 4 bases and J 1 base; nucleotides not matched to a gene: 9. Some clones are missing from TCRdb's copy, which holds only in-frame ones; the method was immunoSEQ multiplex PCR. The sample lists 150,000 or so clones, over 65% occurring once. This receptor was identified in a woman aged 80 or older with active or convalescent COVID-19. The sample consisted of peripheral blood. The chain uses TRBV7-9 and TRBJ1-1, with 7 bases identical to TRBD1. CDR3 loop: CASSSNRGEENTEAFF. For the CDR3, the DNA is TGTGCCAGCAGCTCAAACAGGGGCGAGGAGAACACTGAAGCTTTCTTT.